The 24 T cell receptor beta chains in this list originate from one sample, sequenced in a study of blood T cell repertoires in COVID-19 (dated by TCRdb to the early 2020s). The library was produced with the immunoSEQ multiplex PCR assay. The table was pulled from immuneACCESS by TCRdb, which kept in-frame rearrangements only. Such tables lose some clones; where checked, under half of the loss comes from unresolved V genes, and the rest has no known cause. Here the sample has roughly 330,000 clones; 80% to 90% occur a single time. Clones ranked in the top ten supply approximately 5% of the sample. What was sequenced was PBMCs or T cells enriched from blood (not recorded which). The receptor set was obtained from a woman aged 25 to 39 who had recovered from COVID-19.

CDR3 residues: CAIRAGTGGEETQYF. The CDR3 DNA reads TGTGCCATCAGAGCCGGGACAGGGGGTGAAGAGACCCAGTACTTC. The chain employs TRBV10-3 and TRBJ2-5, with 11 bases aligning to TRBD1. V was pared by 6 bases and J by 3 bases, with 6 bases of the junction left unmatched. The germline gives CDR1 ENHRY, CDR2 SYGVKD. This CDR3 contains 15 residues.

This clone was seen a few times. V and J are TRBV6-4 and TRBJ2-2, with a weak D call TRBD2 (5 bases). Trimming pared 6 bases from V and 6 bases from J, leaving 14 bases between. The germline gives CDR1 MRHNA, CDR2 SNTAGT. This CDR3 spans 14 amino acids. CDR3 coding DNA: TGTGCCAGCAGCTTGAAACTAGGCCCCGGGGAGCTGTTTTTT. Its translation: CASSLKLGPGELFF.

The chain joins TRBV10-3 to TRBJ2-4; the match to TRBD1 covers 9 bases. Germline V gene lookup returns CDR1 ENHRY and CDR2 SYGVKD. This CDR3 has 14 amino acids. V lost 4 bases and J lost 8; bases outside the gene matches: 6. The CDR3 bases are TGTGCCATCAGTGGGAGGGGACAGGGAGACATTCAGTACTTC. This encodes CAISGRGQGDIQYF.

V usage is TRBV15 and J usage is TRBJ2-7, with TRBD2 identical over 11 bases. The CDR3 loop spans 18 amino acids. Germline CDR1 LNHNV, CDR2 YYDKDF (reference sequence). Trimming removed 0 bases from V and 4 bases from J; junction bases left unmatched: 11. The CDR3: CATSRDLAGGPVLYEQYF. In DNA, the CDR3 is TGTGCCACCAGCAGAGACCTAGCGGGGGGCCCCGTCTTATACGAGCAGTACTTC.

V is TRBV5-5 and J is TRBJ2-2, with 9 bases fitting TRBD1. The CDR3 extends over 14 amino acids. J gave up 3 bases and V 4 bases, and 1 base lay outside the gene matches. Looked up from germline, CDR1 is SGHKS and CDR2 is YYEKEE (reference sequence). The DNA of the CDR3 is TGTGCCAGCAGCGGACAGGGGTACACCGGGGAGCTGTTTTTT. Protein sequence: CASSGQGYTGELFF.

The table lists this clone with a few counts. The chain links TRBV7-3 to TRBJ2-7; D uncertain. Trimming left V 0 bases short and J 6 bases short, with 9 bases between. This CDR3 has 13 amino acids. Germline loops: CDR1 SGHTA, CDR2 FQGTGA. CDR3 in DNA: TGTGCCAGCAGCTTAACAATCCAGCGCGAGCAGTACTTC. Its translation: CASSLTIQREQYF.

This clone was seen just once. The J gene is TRBJ2-5, the V gene TRBV4-3; 11 bases line up with TRBD2. The CDR3 runs to 18 residues. Losses at the gene ends were 0 bases for V and 2 bases for J; bases not matched to a gene: 8. Germline V gives CDR1 LGHNA, CDR2 YSLEER. The CDR3 loop is CASSQDFGASGGQETQYF. The CDR3 DNA reads TGCGCCAGCAGCCAAGACTTCGGGGCTAGCGGGGGGCAAGAGACCCAGTACTTC.

Comment on this clone: The same CDR3 arises from other DNA sequences in this sample as well. The chain recombines TRBV19 with TRBJ1-5; unclear D gene. V gave up 6 bases and J gave up 3 bases, with 9 bases separating them. Germline V gene data show CDR1 as LNHDA and CDR2 as SQIVND (reference sequence). CDR3 length equals 13 residues. CDR3 amino acids: CASSRGLNQPQHF. CDR3 DNA sequence: TGTGCCAGTAGCCGAGGACTCAATCAGCCCCAGCATTTT.

The rearrangement joins TRBV19 to TRBJ2-2; TRBD1 is a possible D gene (6 bases). V was cut by 8 bases and J by 5 bases, with 9 bases left in between. The CDR3 has 12 amino acids. Germline V gives CDR1 LNHDA, CDR2 SQIVND (reference sequence). CDR3 residues: CASPGETGELFF. CDR3 bases: TGTGCCAGTCCAGGGGAAACCGGGGAGCTGTTTTTT. The full variable domain, with the rest looked up from reference TRBV19 and TRBJ2-2, is DGGITQSPKYLFRKEGQNVTLSCEQNLNHDAMYWYRQDPGQGLRLIYYSQIVNDFQKGDIAEGYSVSREKKESFPLTVTSAQKNPTAFYLCASPGETGELFFGEGSRLTVL.

The chain recombines TRBV4-1 with TRBJ2-6, with TRBD1 matching 7 bases. Germline V gene lookup returns CDR1 MGHRA and CDR2 YSYEKL. The length of the CDR3 is 15 residues. The CDR3 protein is CARGRRSSGANVLTF. The CDR3 DNA reads TGCGCTAGGGGGCGCCGGAGCTCTGGGGCCAACGTCCTGACTTTC.

The chain joins TRBV28 to TRBJ1-5; 7 bases map to TRBD1. This CDR3 comprises 16 residues. The V and J ends lost 2 bases and 7 bases, in that order; junction bases with no gene match: 11. Germline CDR1 and CDR2: MDHEN and SYDVKM. The CDR3 DNA reads as TGTGCCAGCAGTTTAGGGGGGACAGCCCGGGGACAGCCCCAGCATTTT. Translating it yields CASSLGGTARGQPQHF.

The CDR3 here is CASRGTVLSNYGYTF. The CDR3 bases are TGTGCCAGCAGAGGGACAGTCTTGTCTAACTATGGCTACACCTTC. This sequence joins TRBV4-2 and TRBJ1-2; 7 bases are a match to TRBD1. CDR3 size: 15 residues. Germline CDR1 LGHNA, CDR2 YNFKEQ. The V and J ends lost 6 bases and 0 bases, in that order; junction bases with no gene match: 7.

The chain has TRBV10-2 and TRBJ1-1, with TRBD1 matching 9 bases. V gave up 6 bases and J gave up 1 base; unmatched junction bases: 9. The CDR3 runs to 16 residues. The germline gives CDR1 WSHSY, CDR2 SAAADI. The CDR3 coding sequence is TGCGCCAGCAGCAAACCTCCGGGACAGGGGAACACTGAAGCTTTCTTT. Protein sequence: CASSKPPGQGNTEAFF.

This clone was observed a handful of times. This rearrangement joins TRBV5-5 to TRBJ2-6; 12 bases line up with TRBD1. The V gene's germline CDR1 is SGHKS and CDR2 YYEKEE (reference sequence). The CDR3 has 20 amino acids. The V segment lost 3 bases and the J segment 2 bases; nucleotides outside the gene matches: 12. CDR3 residues: CASSYELWDRGQAGANVLTF. Here the CDR3 DNA reads TGTGCCAGCAGCTACGAGCTTTGGGACAGGGGGCAGGCTGGGGCCAACGTCCTGACTTTC.

The V call is TRBV11-3, the J call TRBJ2-1, with 16 bases aligning to TRBD2. Trimming took 3 bases from V and 6 from J; bases not matched to a gene: 5. The germline gives CDR1 SGHNT, CDR2 YENEEA. This CDR3 spans 17 amino acids. The CDR3 protein is CASSLGLAGGPGNEQFF. The CDR3 DNA reads as TGTGCCAGCAGCTTGGGACTAGCGGGGGGGCCGGGCAATGAGCAGTTCTTC.

The rearrangement links TRBV28 to TRBJ1-2; D call uncertain. V lost 7 bases and J lost 5, with 14 bases in between. Looked up from germline, CDR1 is MDHEN and CDR2 is SYDVKM. The CDR3 extends over 13 amino acids. The CDR3 spells CASNPGPPYGYTF. CDR3 in DNA: TGTGCCAGCAACCCAGGCCCCCCGTATGGCTACACCTTC.

The chain recombines TRBV29-1 with TRBJ1-4; possible D gene TRBD1, 5 bases. The CDR3 spans 16 residues. V was clipped by 6 bases and J by 5 bases, with 22 bases between them. The V gene's germline CDR1 is SQVTM and CDR2 ANQGSEA. The CDR3 here is CSVLLRRTGPNEKLFF. Written as DNA, the CDR3 is TGCAGCGTGCTCCTCAGGCGAACAGGCCCAAATGAAAAACTGTTTTTT. The full variable domain, its missing parts supplied by reference TRBV29-1 and TRBJ1-4, is SAVISQKPSRDICQRGTSLTIQCQVDSQVTMMFWYRQQPGQSLTLIATANQGSEATYESGFVIDKFPISRPNLTFSTLTVSNMSPEDSSIYLCSVLLRRTGPNEKLFFGSGTQLSVL.

This rearrangement joins TRBV19 to TRBJ1-5, with 7 bases identical to TRBD1. V shed 3 bases, J shed 0 bases, and the junction held 2 bases outside the gene matches. The CDR3 has 15 residues. The germline V gene has CDR1 LNHDA and CDR2 SQIVND (reference sequence). CDR3 bases: TGTGCCAGTAGTATTGACAGGGCTAGCAATCAGCCCCAGCATTTT. This translates into CASSIDRASNQPQHF.

This clone was counted between two and nine times. V gene TRBV24-1 combines with J gene TRBJ1-2, with D hard to call. The CDR3 runs to 14 residues. Per the germline V gene, CDR1 is KGHDR and CDR2 is SFDVKD. Trimming shortened V by 2 bases and J by 4 bases, and 10 bases separated the two germline ends. Written as DNA, the CDR3 is TGTGCCACCAGTGATTCCGGTAAGCCCTATGGCTACACCTTC. Its translation: CATSDSGKPYGYTF.

The V call is TRBV27, the J call TRBJ1-5; D not resolved. The V end lost 5 bases, the J end lost 1 base, and 6 bases lay between the germline ends. The V gene's germline CDR1 is MNHEY and CDR2 SMNVEV (reference sequence). The CDR3 has 13 residues. The CDR3, as DNA: TGTGCCAGCAGTCCTAGGAGCAATCAGCCCCAGCATTTT. Its translation is CASSPRSNQPQHF.

The chain uses TRBV6-5 and TRBJ1-1; D remains ambiguous. The CDR3 extends over 13 amino acids. Germline V gene data show CDR1 as MNHEY and CDR2 as SVGAGI. V gave up 7 bases and J gave up 5 bases, with 14 bases separating them. The CDR3, as DNA: TGTGCCAGCACCGTAACAACGGGAACTGAAGCTTTCTTT. Translation: CASTVTTGTEAFF.

This chain joins TRBV11-2 and TRBJ1-3; no definite D call. This CDR3 region has 14 residues. Germline loops: CDR1 SGHAT, CDR2 FQNNGV. Trimming took 5 bases from V and 1 from J, leaving 9 bases between them. The CDR3 nucleotides are TGTGCCAGCAGCCCTGGGGAGTCTGGAAACACCATATATTTT. Its protein is CASSPGESGNTIYF.

With respect to this clone: Other DNA sequences within the sample encode an identical CDR3. The chain employs TRBV2 and TRBJ2-3; D is ambiguous. V was clipped by 4 bases and J by 1 base, with 3 bases between them. CDR1 and CDR2 from the germline V gene are SNHLY and FYNNEI. The CDR3 is made up of 12 amino acids. CDR3 in amino acids: CASSAGTDTQYF. The CDR3 DNA follows: TGTGCCAGCAGTGCCGGCACAGATACGCAGTATTTT. Filled out from reference TRBV2 and TRBJ2-3, the complete variable domain reads EPEVTQTPSHQVTQMGQEVILRCVPISNHLYFYWYRQILGQKVEFLVSFYNNEISEKSEIFDDQFSVERPDGSNFTLKIRSTKLEDSAMYFCASSAGTDTQYFGPGTRLTVL.

The gene calls are TRBV2 and TRBJ2-1, with a tentative D call TRBD1 (6 bases). Per germline, CDR1 SNHLY and CDR2 FYNNEI. This CDR3 is 15 amino acids long. V dropped 6 bases and J dropped 3 bases, with 15 bases sitting between them. The CDR3 nucleotides read TGTGCCAGCAGGGCGACAGGTCAGGGCTACAATGAGCAGTTCTTC. This gives the protein CASRATGQGYNEQFF.